The 32 T cell receptor beta chains below were found in one sample sequenced in a study of blood T cell repertoires in COVID-19. Libraries were prepared by immunoSEQ multiplex PCR; TCRdb keeps only in-frame clonotypes and omits some of them. The data hold a few hundred thousand clones, with roughly 88% observed a single time. The material sequenced was PBMCs or T cells enriched from blood (not recorded which). These TCRs come from a woman between 45 and 60 years old with acute COVID-19.

This chain uses TRBV7-6 with TRBJ1-6; maybe TRBD1 (6 bases). Trimming shortened V by 2 bases and J by 10 bases, and 18 bases separated the two germline ends. The CDR3 is made up of 16 amino acids. CDR1 and CDR2 from the germline V gene are SGHVS and FNYEAQ. CDR3 residues: CASSLQGRSGTSPLHF. The CDR3 coding sequence is TGTGCCAGCAGCTTACAGGGGCGGTCCGGGACCTCACCCCTCCACTTT.

The chain joins TRBV29-1 to TRBJ2-1; TRBD1 matches 9 bases. The CDR3 sequence is 16 residues long. Germline CDR1 and CDR2: SQVTM and ANQGSEA. Trimming took 2 bases from V and 0 from J; bases not matched to a gene: 5. DNA for the CDR3: TGCAGCGTTGAAACCGGACAGGGGCACTCCTACAATGAGCAGTTCTTC. Encoded protein: CSVETGQGHSYNEQFF.

On this clone itself: At one boundary the junction diverges from the germline segment, which might be a read error. The V gene is TRBV3-1 (or the pseudogene TRBV3-2), the J gene TRBJ2-3, with 8 nucleotides matching TRBD2. The CDR3 contains 15 residues. Germline CDR1 LGHDT, CDR2 YNNKEL (reference sequence). The CDR3 nucleotides are TGTGCCAGCAGCCAATCCTGGACTAGCACGGATACGCAGTATTTT. Its translation: CASSQSWTSTDTQYF.

The rearrangement uses TRBV5-1 and TRBJ1-3, with 8 bases lining up with TRBD1. Trimming took 0 bases from V and 4 from J; bases not matched to a gene: 9. Germline-derived CDR1 and CDR2 are SGHRS and YFSETQ. The CDR3 is 17 residues long. The CDR3 sequence: CASSLEGPTGGGNTIYF. CDR3 sequence (DNA): TGCGCCAGCAGCTTGGAAGGGCCCACAGGGGGAGGAAACACCATATATTTT.

This clone has only a few counts. V usage is TRBV6-2 or TRBV6-3 and J usage is TRBJ2-7; 9 bases agree with TRBD1. Germline V gene data show CDR1 as MNHEY and CDR2 as SVGEGT. The CDR3 sequence is 19 residues long. Trimming cost V 4 bases and J 3 bases; bases outside gene matches: 19. The CDR3 DNA reads as TGTGCCAGCAGTTTTACACATTCCCCCGGGACAGGGAACTTCTACGAGCAGTACTTC. Amino acids: CASSFTHSPGTGNFYEQYF.

J is TRBJ1-4 and V is TRBV18; D is unresolved. Per germline, CDR1 KGHSH and CDR2 LQKENI. Trimming left V 3 bases short and J 4 bases short, with 9 bases between. CDR3 length: 14 amino acids. The CDR3 DNA is TGTGCCAGCTCACCCCTCGTACATAATGAAAAACTGTTTTTT. This sequence encodes CASSPLVHNEKLFF.

The chain links TRBV28 to TRBJ1-1; 7 nucleotides align to TRBD1. The CDR3 runs 14 residues. The germline gives CDR1 MDHEN, CDR2 SYDVKM. Unmatched junction bases numbered 6, after V lost 3 bases and J lost 5 bases. The CDR3 DNA reads TGTGCCAGCAGTTTCCTGACAGGGCGTACTGAAGCTTTCTTT. It specifies CASSFLTGRTEAFF.

The chain employs TRBV18 and TRBJ2-7, with 7 bases lining up with TRBD2. V trimming: 5 bases; J trimming: 6 bases; junction bases outside the gene matches: 13. The length of the CDR3 is 15 residues. The V gene's germline CDR1 is KGHSH and CDR2 LQKENI. DNA for the CDR3: TGTGCCAGCTCATTGATTGGACTAGAACGAGGCGAGCAGTACTTC. Protein: CASSLIGLERGEQYF.

This clone has only a few counts. The chain couples TRBV6-5 to TRBJ1-3; D is unclear. The CDR3 consists of 15 residues. Trimming cost V 4 bases and J 0 bases, with 10 bases left between them. Germline V gene lookup returns CDR1 MNHEY and CDR2 SVGAGI. The CDR3 spells CASSSAGSSGNTIYF. In DNA, the CDR3 is TGTGCCAGCAGTTCGGCAGGTTCCTCTGGAAACACCATATATTTT.

V gene TRBV5-1 combines with J gene TRBJ2-1; TRBD1 agrees at 7 bases. The CDR3 is made up of 16 amino acids. The V and J ends lost 4 bases and 7 bases, in that order; junction bases with no gene match: 14. Per germline, CDR1 SGHRS and CDR2 YFSETQ. CDR3 amino acids: CASSAPGTALFNEQFF. The CDR3 DNA reads TGCGCCAGCAGCGCCCCCGGGACAGCACTTTTTAATGAGCAGTTCTTC.

This clone was found once. This rearrangement joins TRBV5-1 to TRBJ2-7; TRBD2 aligns across 9 bases. The CDR3 extends over 16 amino acids. In germline, CDR1 is SGHRS, CDR2 YFSETQ. The ends lost 2 bases at V and 4 bases at J; junction bases unmatched: 10. CDR3 residues: CASSFDSGSGVYEQYF. CDR3 nucleotides: TGCGCCAGCAGCTTCGATAGCGGGAGCGGGGTTTACGAGCAGTACTTC.

The genes are TRBV9 and TRBJ2-3; no clear D. V was shortened by 3 bases and J by 4 bases, with 12 bases between the two germline ends. This CDR3 has 14 residues. From germline, CDR1 is SGDLS and CDR2 YYNGEE. In DNA form, the CDR3 reads TGTGCCAGCAGCGCCCAGACTGGGTCAGATACGCAGTATTTT. Translating it yields CASSAQTGSDTQYF.

About this clone: The same CDR3 also results from other DNA sequences found in this sample. This chain links TRBV18 with TRBJ2-5; 11 nucleotides match TRBD1. The CDR3 contains 14 residues. With 3 bases clipped from V and 5 bases from J, the junction kept 2 bases outside the gene matches. Germline V gene data show CDR1 as KGHSH and CDR2 as LQKENI. CDR3 bases: TGTGCCAGCTCACCCGGGACAGGGGGTGAGACCCAGTACTTC. Its protein product is CASSPGTGGETQYF.

As concerns this clone: This specimen includes other DNA sequences encoding the same CDR3. The chain recombines TRBV19 with TRBJ2-7; TRBD2 matches 13 bases. Trimming removed 5 bases from V and 5 bases from J; junction bases left unmatched: 6. CDR1 and CDR2 (germline): LNHDA, SQIVND (reference sequence). The CDR3 is made up of 15 amino acids. Written as DNA, the CDR3 is TGTGCCAGTAGTGTTGGACTAGCGGGAGTCAACGAGCAGTACTTC. Amino acid sequence: CASSVGLAGVNEQYF. The complete variable domain, with remaining parts taken from reference TRBV19 and TRBJ2-7, reads DGGITQSPKYLFRKEGQNVTLSCEQNLNHDAMYWYRQDPGQGLRLIYYSQIVNDFQKGDIAEGYSVSREKKESFPLTVTSAQKNPTAFYLCASSVGLAGVNEQYFGPGTRLTVT.

The chain combines TRBV18 with TRBJ2-7, with 12 bases identical to TRBD2. J gave up 5 bases and V 6 bases, and 5 bases lay outside the gene matches. Germline V gene data show CDR1 as KGHSH and CDR2 as LQKENI. The CDR3 contains 14 residues. CDR3 protein: CASSTRTSGDEQYF. The CDR3 DNA follows: TGTGCCAGCTCTACGAGGACTAGCGGGGACGAGCAGTACTTC.

V and J are TRBV27 and TRBJ2-3, with TRBD2 matching over 9 bases. The CDR3 spans 18 residues. Germline V CDR1 and CDR2: MNHEY, SMNVEV (reference sequence). V shed 7 bases, J shed 1 base, and the junction held 15 bases outside the gene matches. The CDR3 bases are TGTGCCAGCAACCAGGGACTATTAGCGGGAGTGGGCACAGATACGCAGTATTTT. Protein sequence: CASNQGLLAGVGTDTQYF.

The chain uses TRBV27 and TRBJ1-5, with 9 bases aligning to TRBD1. Germline V lookup: CDR1 MNHEY, CDR2 SMNVEV (reference sequence). There are 17 residues in the CDR3. The J segment lost 2 bases and the V segment lost 0 bases, leaving 5 bases of the junction unmatched. CDR3: CASSLSGQGRGNQPQHF. CDR3 sequence (DNA): TGTGCCAGCAGTTTATCGGGACAGGGCAGAGGCAATCAGCCCCAGCATTTT.

The chain recombines TRBV29-1 with TRBJ2-1, with 9 nucleotides matching TRBD2. Trimming cost V 6 bases and J 10 bases; bases outside gene matches: 16. The germline V gene encodes CDR1 SQVTM and CDR2 ANQGSEA. The CDR3 is 15 residues long. CDR3: CSVALPGLAYREQFF. CDR3 DNA sequence: TGCAGCGTAGCACTTCCGGGACTAGCATATAGGGAGCAGTTCTTC.

This rearrangement joins TRBV5-1 to TRBJ2-1; 8 bases line up with TRBD2. V lost 2 bases to trimming and J lost 8 bases; unmatched junction nucleotides: 9. Germline assignment: CDR1 SGHRS and CDR2 YFSETQ. The CDR3 runs to 15 residues. The CDR3 nucleotides are TGCGCCAGCAGCTTAAGGGCTAGAGCGGGGGATGAGCAGTTCTTC. This sequence encodes CASSLRARAGDEQFF.

V and J are TRBV5-1 and TRBJ2-3, with D perhaps TRBD2 (6 bases). CDR1 SGHRS and CDR2 YFSETQ come from the germline V gene. Trimming took 4 bases from V and 1 from J, leaving 13 bases between them. CDR3 size: 15 residues. The DNA of the CDR3 is TGCGCCAGCAGCCCGAACCCGGGGGGCACAGATACGCAGTATTTT. Amino acid sequence: CASSPNPGGTDTQYF.

The chain uses TRBV15 and TRBJ2-7; a possible D gene is TRBD2 (5 bases). This CDR3 is built from 14 residues. V was trimmed by 3 bases and J by 3 bases, leaving 12 bases between them. The germline V gene has CDR1 LNHNV and CDR2 YYDKDF (reference sequence). This chain's CDR3 is CATSRDLAIYEQYF. The CDR3 DNA is TGTGCCACCAGCAGGGACTTAGCTATCTACGAGCAGTACTTC.

This chain joins TRBV12-5 and TRBJ2-7; D gene uncertain. V was pared by 5 bases and J by 2 bases, with 13 bases between. The CDR3 spans 14 residues. The germline gives CDR1 LGHNT, CDR2 FRNRAP. CDR3 coding DNA: TGTGCTAGTGGTCCCGGATCGGGTACCTACGAGCAGTACTTC. Protein sequence: CASGPGSGTYEQYF.

The CDR3 sequence: CASSQGTGGNQPQHF. In DNA form, the CDR3 reads TGCGCCAGCAGCCAAGGGACAGGGGGCAATCAGCCCCAGCATTTT. The genes are TRBV5-1 and TRBJ1-5, with 10 nucleotides matching TRBD1. The CDR3 extends over 15 amino acids. Trimming took 4 bases from V and 2 from J; bases not matched to a gene: 3. The germline V gene encodes CDR1 SGHRS and CDR2 YFSETQ.

The chain combines TRBV5-1 with TRBJ2-7; 9 bases line up with TRBD1. After removal of 2 bases from V and 7 bases from J, the junction contained 16 bases not matched to a gene. Germline CDR1 reads SGHRS; CDR2 reads YFSETQ. CDR3 length: 17 residues. The CDR3 DNA follows: TGCGCCAGCAGCTTTGGCCCCTCAGGGACAGGGACGGGAGAGCAGTACTTC. It is translated as CASSFGPSGTGTGEQYF.

The sample holds a few counts of this clone. The gene calls are TRBV28 and TRBJ2-7; D unresolved. V lost 9 bases and J lost 4, with 19 bases in between. CDR3 size: 14 residues. Germline lookup yields CDR1 MDHEN and CDR2 SYDVKM. The CDR3 DNA reads TGTGCCAGTTTCGGTCCTGGTGATAAATACGAGCAGTACTTC. Its translation is CASFGPGDKYEQYF.

This sequence joins TRBV6-5 and TRBJ2-3; D is unclear. Trimming took 7 bases from V and 6 from J, leaving 8 bases between them. The CDR3 consists of 11 residues. The V gene's germline CDR1 is MNHEY and CDR2 SVGAGI. The CDR3 spells CASTRLDTQYF. CDR3 sequence (DNA): TGTGCCAGCACGAGGCTGGATACGCAGTATTTT.

The J gene is TRBJ2-7, the V gene TRBV20-1; TRBD1 aligns across 11 bases. Per germline, CDR1 DFQATT and CDR2 SNEGSKA (reference sequence). The CDR3 length is 15 residues. J gave up 0 bases and V 3 bases, and 4 bases lay outside the gene matches. The CDR3 nucleotides are TGCAGTGCTAGTTCCGGGACAGGGGGCTCCTACGAGCAGTACTTC. Its translation: CSASSGTGGSYEQYF.

This clone was observed a handful of times. The chain is built from TRBV28 and TRBJ1-3; no definite D call. V lost 2 bases and J lost 0, with 11 bases in between. Germline V gives CDR1 MDHEN, CDR2 SYDVKM. The CDR3 spans 16 residues. CDR3 amino acids: CASSLRAAYSGNTIYF. The CDR3 nucleotides are TGTGCCAGCAGTTTACGAGCGGCATACTCTGGAAACACCATATATTTT.

The V gene is TRBV28, the J gene TRBJ2-4; 7 positions agree with TRBD1. The germline V gene encodes CDR1 MDHEN and CDR2 SYDVKM. V gave up 3 bases and J gave up 7 bases; unmatched junction bases: 3. This CDR3 contains 13 residues. CDR3 residues: CASSLLQGNIQYF. The CDR3 DNA reads as TGTGCCAGCAGTTTGTTACAGGGGAACATTCAGTACTTC.

This clone was detected a few times. The chain carries TRBV7-6 and TRBJ1-5; D possibly corresponds to TRBD1 (5 bases). The germline V gene encodes CDR1 SGHVS and CDR2 FNYEAQ. The germline V and J ends were trimmed by 5 bases and 2 bases, with 16 bases remaining between them. This CDR3 has 16 residues. The CDR3 DNA sequence: TGTGCCAGCAGCCCGGTCGGGGGTTGGGGCAATCAGCCCCAGCATTTT. Encoded protein: CASSPVGGWGNQPQHF.

The V gene is TRBV10-1, the J gene TRBJ2-1; 8 bases line up with TRBD2. Germline V CDR1 and CDR2: WNHNN, SYGVQD (reference sequence). Losses at the gene ends were 9 bases for V and 1 base for J; bases not matched to a gene: 8. The length of the CDR3 is 15 residues. In DNA, the CDR3 is TGCGCCAGGACAATAGCGGGACTTTCCTACAATGAGCAGTTCTTC. Its protein product is CARTIAGLSYNEQFF.

The rearrangement uses TRBV4-2 and TRBJ2-1; 11 bases fit TRBD2. Germline V lookup: CDR1 LGHNA, CDR2 YNFKEQ. The V gene end was trimmed by 4 bases and the J gene end by 5 bases; junction bases not matched to a gene: 4. The CDR3 consists of 15 residues. CDR3 in amino acids: CASSLGLAAHNEQFF. CDR3 DNA sequence: TGTGCCAGCAGCCTGGGACTAGCGGCTCACAATGAGCAGTTCTTC.